The sequence of this TCR beta chain was determined in a study of human T cells and chemical hapten exposure. Via MiXCR, TCRdb re-called the RACE reads, giving one row per CDR3 protein. Here the sample spans tens of thousands of distinct CDR3 sequences, around a tenth being singletons. The CDR3 contains 15 residues. The ends lost 6 bases at V and 2 bases at J; junction bases unmatched: 7. Per the germline V gene, CDR1 is LGHNT and CDR2 is FRNRAP. As for time point: patch test 1, 2 weeks after DPC sensitization. As for treatment: therapeutic diphenylcyclopropenone sensitization with weekly scalp DPC. The sample consisted of whole blood, taken in connection with sensitization to the hapten diphenylcyclopropenone (DPC). This TCR was recovered from a woman between 50 and 59 years old with alopecia areata. Some clones in this sample may be carry-over from other donors' samples. The rearrangement joins TRBV12-5 to TRBJ1-5; 7 bases are a match to TRBD1. The CDR3 bases are TGTGCTAGTGGACCTGGACAGGCCGGCAATCAGCCCCAGCATTTT. Amino acids: CASGPGQAGNQPQHF.